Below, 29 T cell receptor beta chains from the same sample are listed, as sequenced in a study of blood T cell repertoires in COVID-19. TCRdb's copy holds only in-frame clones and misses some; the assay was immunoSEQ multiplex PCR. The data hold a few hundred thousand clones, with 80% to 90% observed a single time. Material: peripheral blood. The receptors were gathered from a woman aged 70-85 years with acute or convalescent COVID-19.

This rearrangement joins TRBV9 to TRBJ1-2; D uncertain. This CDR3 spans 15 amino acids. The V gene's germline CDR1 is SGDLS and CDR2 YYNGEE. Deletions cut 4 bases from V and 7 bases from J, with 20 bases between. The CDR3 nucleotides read TGTGCCAGCAGCCCCCAGGTATCGGGCGGGAGTGGCTACACCTTC. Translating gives CASSPQVSGGSGYTF.

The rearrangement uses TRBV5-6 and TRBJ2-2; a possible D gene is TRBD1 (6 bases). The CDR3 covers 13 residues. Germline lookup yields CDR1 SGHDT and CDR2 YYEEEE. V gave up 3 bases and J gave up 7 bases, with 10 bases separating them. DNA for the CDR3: TGTGCCAGCAGCTCCCCCAGGGGCGGGGAGCTGTTTTTT. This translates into CASSSPRGGELFF. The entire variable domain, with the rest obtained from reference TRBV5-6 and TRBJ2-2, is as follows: DAGVTQSPTHLIKTRGQQVTLRCSPKSGHDTVSWYQQALGQGPQFIFQYYEEEERQRGNFPDRFSGHQFPNYSSELNVNALLLGDSALYLCASSSPRGGELFFGEGSRLTVL.

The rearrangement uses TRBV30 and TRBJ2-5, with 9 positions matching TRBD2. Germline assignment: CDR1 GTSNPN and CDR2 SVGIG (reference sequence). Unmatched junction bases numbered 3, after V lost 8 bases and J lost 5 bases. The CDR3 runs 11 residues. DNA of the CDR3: TGTGCCCGTACTAGCGGGGAGACCCAGTACTTC. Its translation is CARTSGETQYF.

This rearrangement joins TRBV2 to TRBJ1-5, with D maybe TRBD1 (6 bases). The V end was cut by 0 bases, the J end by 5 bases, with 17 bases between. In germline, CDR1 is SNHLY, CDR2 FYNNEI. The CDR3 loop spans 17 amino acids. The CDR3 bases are TGTGCCAGCAGTGAAGCGCTTCGCAGGGGCACCGATCAGCCCCAGCATTTT. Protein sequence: CASSEALRRGTDQPQHF.

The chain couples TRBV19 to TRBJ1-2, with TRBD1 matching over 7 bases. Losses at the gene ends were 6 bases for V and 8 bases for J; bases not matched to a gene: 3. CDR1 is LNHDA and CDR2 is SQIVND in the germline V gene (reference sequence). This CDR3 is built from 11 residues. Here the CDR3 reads CASRQGRGYTF. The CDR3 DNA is TGTGCCAGTAGACAGGGGCGAGGCTACACCTTC. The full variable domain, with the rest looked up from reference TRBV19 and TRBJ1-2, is DGGITQSPKYLFRKEGQNVTLSCEQNLNHDAMYWYRQDPGQGLRLIYYSQIVNDFQKGDIAEGYSVSREKKESFPLTVTSAQKNPTAFYLCASRQGRGYTFGSGTRLTVV.

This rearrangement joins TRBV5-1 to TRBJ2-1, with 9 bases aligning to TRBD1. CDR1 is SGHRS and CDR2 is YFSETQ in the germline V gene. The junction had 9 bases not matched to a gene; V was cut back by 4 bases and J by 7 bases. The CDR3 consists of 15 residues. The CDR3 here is CASSPGQGVGNEQFF. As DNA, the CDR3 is TGCGCCAGCAGCCCGGGACAGGGAGTAGGGAATGAGCAGTTCTTC.

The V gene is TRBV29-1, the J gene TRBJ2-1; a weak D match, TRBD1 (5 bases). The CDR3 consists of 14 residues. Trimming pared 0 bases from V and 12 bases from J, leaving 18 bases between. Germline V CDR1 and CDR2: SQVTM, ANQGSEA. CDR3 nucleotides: TGCAGCGTTGAAGACCCGACAGCAAGAAAGGTGCAGTTCTTC. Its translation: CSVEDPTARKVQFF.

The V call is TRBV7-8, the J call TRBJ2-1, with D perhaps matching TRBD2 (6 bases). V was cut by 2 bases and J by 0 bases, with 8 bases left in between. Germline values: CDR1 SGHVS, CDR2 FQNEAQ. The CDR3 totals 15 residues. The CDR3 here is CASSLQGGSYNEQFF. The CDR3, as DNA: TGTGCCAGCAGCTTACAGGGAGGCTCCTACAATGAGCAGTTCTTC.

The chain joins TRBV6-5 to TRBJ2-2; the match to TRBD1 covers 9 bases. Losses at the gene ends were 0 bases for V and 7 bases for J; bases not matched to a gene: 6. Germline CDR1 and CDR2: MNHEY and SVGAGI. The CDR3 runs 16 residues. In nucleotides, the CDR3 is TGTGCCAGCAGTTACTCCAACAGGGGGCAGGTCGGGGAGCTGTTTTTT. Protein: CASSYSNRGQVGELFF.

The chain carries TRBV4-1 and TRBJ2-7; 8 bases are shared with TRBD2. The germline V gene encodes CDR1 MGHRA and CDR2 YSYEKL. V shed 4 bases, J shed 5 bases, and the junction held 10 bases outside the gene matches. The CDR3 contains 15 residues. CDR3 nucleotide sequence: TGCGCCAGCAGCCGCCTTGGCGGGGGGAGAGACGAGCAGTACTTC. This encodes CASSRLGGGRDEQYF.

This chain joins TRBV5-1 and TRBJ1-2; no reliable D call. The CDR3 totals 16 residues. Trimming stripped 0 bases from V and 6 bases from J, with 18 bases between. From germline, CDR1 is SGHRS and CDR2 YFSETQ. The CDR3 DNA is TGCGCCAGCAGCTTGGTTTCCAGGAACCCCGGCCATGGCTACACCTTC. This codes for CASSLVSRNPGHGYTF.

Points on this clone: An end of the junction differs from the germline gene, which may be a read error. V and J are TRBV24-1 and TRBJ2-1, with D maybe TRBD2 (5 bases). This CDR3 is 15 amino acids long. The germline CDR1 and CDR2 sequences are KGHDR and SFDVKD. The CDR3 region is CATSGFGDSYNEQFF. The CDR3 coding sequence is TGTGCCACGAGTGGGTTCGGGGACTCCTACAATGAGCAGTTCTTC.

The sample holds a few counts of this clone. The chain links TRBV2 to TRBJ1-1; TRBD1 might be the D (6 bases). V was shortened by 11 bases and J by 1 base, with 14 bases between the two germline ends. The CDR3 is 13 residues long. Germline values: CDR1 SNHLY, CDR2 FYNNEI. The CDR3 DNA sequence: TGTGCCTCTCAGGGGTTAGGGAACACTGAAGCTTTCTTT. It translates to CASQGLGNTEAFF.

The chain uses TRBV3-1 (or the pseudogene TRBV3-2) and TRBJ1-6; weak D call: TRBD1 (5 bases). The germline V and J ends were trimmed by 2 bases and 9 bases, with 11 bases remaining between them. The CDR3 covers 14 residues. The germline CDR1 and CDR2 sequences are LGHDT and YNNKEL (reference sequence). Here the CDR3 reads CASSQQGTASPLHF. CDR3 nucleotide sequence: TGTGCCAGCAGCCAACAGGGTACAGCTTCACCCCTCCACTTT.

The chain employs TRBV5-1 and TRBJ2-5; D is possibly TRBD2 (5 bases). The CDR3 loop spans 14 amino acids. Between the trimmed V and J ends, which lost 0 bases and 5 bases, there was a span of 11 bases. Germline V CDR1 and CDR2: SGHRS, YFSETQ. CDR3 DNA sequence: TGCGCCAGCAGCTTGGAGCGGCCGACGGAGACCCAGTACTTC. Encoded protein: CASSLERPTETQYF.

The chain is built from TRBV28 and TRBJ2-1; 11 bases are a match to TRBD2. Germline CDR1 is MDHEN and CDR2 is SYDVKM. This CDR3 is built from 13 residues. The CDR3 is CAGSLAGGNEQFF. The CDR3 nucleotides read TGTGCAGGTAGCCTAGCGGGGGGCAATGAGCAGTTCTTC.

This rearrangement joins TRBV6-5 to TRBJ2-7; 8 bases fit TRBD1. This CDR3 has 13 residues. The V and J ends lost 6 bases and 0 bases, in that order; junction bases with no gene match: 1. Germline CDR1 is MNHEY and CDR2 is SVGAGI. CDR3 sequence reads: CASSTGGSYEQYF. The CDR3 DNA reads TGTGCCAGCAGCACAGGGGGCTCCTACGAGCAGTACTTC.

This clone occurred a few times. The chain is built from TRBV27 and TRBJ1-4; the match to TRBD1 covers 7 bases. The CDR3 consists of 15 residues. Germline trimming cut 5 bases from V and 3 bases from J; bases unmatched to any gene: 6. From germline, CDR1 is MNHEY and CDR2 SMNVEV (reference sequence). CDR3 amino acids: CASSPDRVANEKLFF. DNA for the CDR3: TGTGCCAGCAGTCCAGACAGGGTTGCTAATGAAAAACTGTTTTTT.

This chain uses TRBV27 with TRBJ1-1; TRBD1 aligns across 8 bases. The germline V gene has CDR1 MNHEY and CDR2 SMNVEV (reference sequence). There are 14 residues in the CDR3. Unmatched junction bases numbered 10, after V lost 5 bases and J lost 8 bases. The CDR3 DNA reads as TGTGCCAGCAGTCAACAGACAGGGGCGAGGGAAGCTTTCTTT. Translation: CASSQQTGAREAFF.

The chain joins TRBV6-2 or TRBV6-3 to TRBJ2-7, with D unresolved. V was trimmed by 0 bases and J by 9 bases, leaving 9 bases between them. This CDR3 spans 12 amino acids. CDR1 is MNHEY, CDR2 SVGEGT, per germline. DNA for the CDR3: TGTGCCAGCAGTTACTCGACGGGTGCGCAGTACTTC. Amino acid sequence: CASSYSTGAQYF.

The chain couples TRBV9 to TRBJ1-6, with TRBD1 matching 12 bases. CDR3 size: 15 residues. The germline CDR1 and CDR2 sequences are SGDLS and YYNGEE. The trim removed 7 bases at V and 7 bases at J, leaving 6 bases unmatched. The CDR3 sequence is CASSAGQGANSPLHF. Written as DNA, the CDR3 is TGTGCCAGCTCCGCGGGACAGGGGGCGAATTCACCCCTCCACTTT.

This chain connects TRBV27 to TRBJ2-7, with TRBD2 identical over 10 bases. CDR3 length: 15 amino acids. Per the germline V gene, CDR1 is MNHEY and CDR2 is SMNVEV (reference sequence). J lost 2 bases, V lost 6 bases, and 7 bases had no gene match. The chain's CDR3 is CASSASGGLTYEQYF. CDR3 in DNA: TGTGCCAGCAGCGCTAGCGGGGGTTTGACCTACGAGCAGTACTTC.

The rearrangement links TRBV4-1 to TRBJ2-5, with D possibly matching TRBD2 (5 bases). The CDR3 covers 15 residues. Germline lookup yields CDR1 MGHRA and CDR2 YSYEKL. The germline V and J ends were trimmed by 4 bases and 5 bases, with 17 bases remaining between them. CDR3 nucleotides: TGCGCCAGCAGCCGCGGGTCGAGGGAGAGGGAGACCCAGTACTTC. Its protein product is CASSRGSRERETQYF.

The CDR3 coding sequence is TGTGCCACCAGCAGGGGGAGCGGAGACAGGGTTCAAAATACGCAGTATTTT. Its translation is CATSRGSGDRVQNTQYF. The rearrangement joins TRBV15 to TRBJ2-3; 7 nucleotides line up with TRBD1. The CDR3 is made up of 17 amino acids. The trim removed 3 bases at V and 7 bases at J, leaving 16 bases unmatched. Germline assignment: CDR1 LNHNV and CDR2 YYDKDF (reference sequence). Based on the CDR3 plus reference TRBV15 and TRBJ2-3, the full variable domain is DAMVIQNPRYQVTQFGKPVTLSCSQTLNHNVMYWYQQKSSQAPKLLFHYYDKDFNNEADTPDNFQSRRPNTSFCFLDIRSPGLGDTAMYLCATSRGSGDRVQNTQYFGPGTRLTVL.

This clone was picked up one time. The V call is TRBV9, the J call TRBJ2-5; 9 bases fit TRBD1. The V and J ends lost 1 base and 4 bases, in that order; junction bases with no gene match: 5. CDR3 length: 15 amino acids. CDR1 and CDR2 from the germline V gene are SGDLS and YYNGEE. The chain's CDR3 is CASSVRGQGAETQYF. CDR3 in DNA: TGTGCCAGCAGCGTACGGGGACAGGGTGCAGAGACCCAGTACTTC.

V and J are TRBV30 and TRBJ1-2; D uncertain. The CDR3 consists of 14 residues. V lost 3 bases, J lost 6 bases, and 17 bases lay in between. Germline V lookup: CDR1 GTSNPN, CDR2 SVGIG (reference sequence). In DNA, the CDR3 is TGTGCCTGGAGCCGCCCCGGGAGGAATGATGGCTACACCTTC. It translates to CAWSRPGRNDGYTF.

CDR3 nucleotides: TGTGCCTGGAGGATTCCGACAGGGGAGAAGGGTTTCGAACCTTACACCATATATTTT. Encoded protein: CAWRIPTGEKGFEPYTIYF. The genes are TRBV30 and TRBJ1-3, with TRBD1 identical over 8 bases. Germline V gene sequence: CDR1 GTSNPN, CDR2 SVGIG (reference sequence). There are 19 residues in the CDR3. The V segment lost 3 bases and the J segment 8 bases; nucleotides outside the gene matches: 24.

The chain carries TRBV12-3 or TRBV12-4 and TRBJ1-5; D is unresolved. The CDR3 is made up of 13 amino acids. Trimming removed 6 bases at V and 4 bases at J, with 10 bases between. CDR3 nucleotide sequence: TGTGCCAGCAGCGGAGGTCCGAATCAGCCCCAGCATTTT. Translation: CASSGGPNQPQHF.

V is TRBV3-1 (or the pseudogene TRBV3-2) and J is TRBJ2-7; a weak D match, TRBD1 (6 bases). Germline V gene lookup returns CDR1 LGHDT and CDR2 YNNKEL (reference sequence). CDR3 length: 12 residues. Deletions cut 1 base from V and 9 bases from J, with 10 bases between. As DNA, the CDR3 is TGTGCCAGCAGCCAAGGGGGACAAGGGCAGTACTTC. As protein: CASSQGGQGQYF.